The source of this TCR beta chain is a study of cytomegalovirus exposure and HLA in healthy donors (dated by TCRdb to 2016 to 2017). With regard to the full study: According to a later analysis, the 120 or so validation repertoires were produced on the same platform as the 700 or so repertoires of the first cohort. The study aimed to test whether signatures of past pathogen exposure could be identified by cataloging public T cell receptors. In addition to the first cohort of hundreds of subjects, a separate validation cohort of 120 different subjects was used. To predict cytomegalovirus infection status, the study brought together high-throughput TCR immunosequencing, statistical association of individual TCRs with disease status, and machine learning. The research as a whole found: The validation cohort had no HLA typing available for a later analysis, so co-occurrence within that cohort was assessed over all 120 or so repertoires. The study listed 164 TCR beta chains as associated with cytomegalovirus. Most TCR sequences were observed very rarely across donors, whereas some public TCRs were present in many individuals. In vitro tests confirmed that a few of the cytomegalovirus-associated TCR beta chains recognize cytomegalovirus antigens. Cytomegalovirus status was reported to be diagnosed by the classifier with high specificity and sensitivity in both the original and validation cohorts. The authors suggested that the approach could potentially be extended to other disease states and immunological phenotypes. A later analysis found that TCRs clustered in the first cohort also tended to co-occur in the 120 or so validation repertoires, with 94% of cluster scores above 0.

The donors were included in the validation cohort of roughly 130 subjects, a group kept apart from the approximately 700-subject first cohort. On this clone: The antigen it binds to is not known. No much larger clonotype is one base removed from it; base qualities were not supplied.

CDR1 SGDLS and CDR2 YYNGEE were looked up in the germline V gene. From cysteine to phenylalanine, the CDR3 is 14 amino acids long. This entry keeps only the CDR3 DNA: 42 bases, framed from base 1. Cut back by 4 bases and 7 bases, the V and J ends lie 15 bases apart. Libraries were prepared through the immunoSEQ multiplex PCR assay. The original pipeline was this. A statistical classification framework was built for diagnosing cytomegalovirus status from the catalog of TCR beta chain sequences. TCRdb mirrors the immuneACCESS table, restricted to in-frame sequences. Some clones are absent from its copies; in checked studies, under half trace to an unresolved V gene, and the reason for the others is unknown. V and J calls and clone size are copied from that table; D and trimming were computed from the DNA. This sample is represented by more than 60,000 clones; approximately 96% of them were singletons. Around 1.5% of the sample rests with the top ten.

The specimen sequenced was PBMCs. This receptor was taken from a woman aged 18-29 years in good health and CMV-seropositive. The V gene is TRBV9 and the J gene is TRBJ1-5; a tentative D match to TRBD1 spans 5 bases. The bases read TGTGCCAGCAGCCCCGACGGGGGTAGGCAGCCCCAGCATTTT. Its coded protein is CASSPDGGRQPQHF. The entire variable domain, with the stretches around the CDR3 drawn from the reference TRBV9 and TRBJ1-5 proteins, is DSGVTQTPKHLITATGQRVTLRCSPRSGDLSVYWYQQSLDQGLQFLIQYYNGEERAKGNILERFSAQQFPDLHSELNLSSLELGDSALYFCASSPDGGRQPQHFGDGTRLSIL.